Presented here are 10 T cell receptor beta chains from one specimen sequenced in a study of CD8+ T cells in alopecia areata. TCR sequencing used cDNA made by reverse transcription of extracted RNA. Sequenced by immunoSEQ multiplex PCR; TCRdb stores in-frame clones only, minus some. Here the sample spans about 99,000 clones, 70% to 90% being singletons. Described treatment: oral pan-JAK inhibitor, 5-10 mg twice daily. Sample: CD8+ T cells sorted from blood, taken between weeks 30 and 35, from a patient treated with tofacitinib. The receptor set was obtained from a human donor with alopecia areata.

The chain has TRBV11-1 and TRBJ2-3, with 10 positions matching TRBD2. There are 17 residues in the CDR3. Trimming took 4 bases from V and 0 from J; bases not matched to a gene: 7. Germline CDR1 SGHAT, CDR2 FQDESV (reference sequence). The CDR3 DNA reads as TGTGCCAGCAGCTCGTGGGATAGCGGGGGGAGCACAGATACGCAGTATTTT. Protein sequence: CASSSWDSGGSTDTQYF.

The chain links TRBV5-6 to TRBJ2-7; TRBD1 aligns across 7 bases. Trimming took 4 bases from V and 6 from J; bases not matched to a gene: 13. The CDR3 is made up of 15 amino acids. Per germline, CDR1 SGHDT and CDR2 YYEEEE. CDR3 DNA sequence: TGTGCCAGCAGCATCGCCGACAGGGAATTCTCCGAGCAGTACTTC. Translated: CASSIADREFSEQYF. The full variable domain, its missing parts supplied by reference TRBV5-6 and TRBJ2-7, is DAGVTQSPTHLIKTRGQQVTLRCSPKSGHDTVSWYQQALGQGPQFIFQYYEEEERQRGNFPDRFSGHQFPNYSSELNVNALLLGDSALYLCASSIADREFSEQYFGPGTRLTVT.

The chain uses TRBV4-2 and TRBJ1-6; the D is unclear. This CDR3 has 14 amino acids. Germline values: CDR1 LGHNA, CDR2 YNFKEQ. The V gene lost 0 bases and the J gene lost 9 bases, with 9 bases spanning the gap. The CDR3 is CASSQEDGSSPLHF. Written as DNA, the CDR3 is TGTGCCAGCAGCCAAGAGGACGGCTCTTCACCCCTCCACTTT.

The gene calls are TRBV5-1 and TRBJ2-3, with D perhaps matching TRBD1 (7 bases). Germline V gives CDR1 SGHRS, CDR2 YFSETQ. CDR3 length equals 15 residues. V was clipped by 2 bases and J by 5 bases, with 15 bases between them. This CDR3 is CASSFGQGGGDTQYF. Here the CDR3 DNA reads TGCGCCAGCAGCTTCGGCCAGGGGGGAGGAGATACGCAGTATTTT.

V gene TRBV7-9 combines with J gene TRBJ2-2, with D unresolved. V was shortened by 1 base and J by 6 bases, with 15 bases between the two germline ends. The CDR3 contains 16 residues. Per the germline V gene, CDR1 is SEHNR and CDR2 is FQNEAQ (reference sequence). This CDR3 reads CASSLESWAGAGELFF. The DNA for the CDR3 is TGTGCCAGCAGCTTAGAGTCGTGGGCAGGCGCCGGGGAGCTGTTTTTT. The variable domain in full, completed from reference TRBV7-9 and TRBJ2-2, reads DTGVSQNPRHKITKRGQNVTFRCDPISEHNRLYWYRQTLGQGPEFLTYFQNEAQLEKSRLLSDRFSAERPKGSFSTLEIQRTEQGDSAMYLCASSLESWAGAGELFFGEGSRLTVL.

The V gene is TRBV6-5, the J gene TRBJ1-1; no clear D gene. Trimming stripped 2 bases from V and 1 base from J, with 14 bases between. The length of the CDR3 is 16 residues. CDR1 MNHEY and CDR2 SVGAGI come from the germline V gene. In DNA, the CDR3 is TGTGCCAGCAGTTACGGGCCCCCTTTGGGGAACACTGAAGCTTTCTTT. Its translation is CASSYGPPLGNTEAFF.

On this clone: This CDR3 is also generated by other DNA sequences in the sample. The chain uses TRBV7-2 and TRBJ2-1; unclear D gene. Trimming removed 5 bases at V and 14 bases at J, with 22 bases between. The germline gives CDR1 SGHTA, CDR2 FQGNSA. The CDR3 consists of 14 residues. The CDR3 nucleotides read TGTGCCAGCAGCCTAGAGACCAGTGTCTATTTGGAGTTCTTC. It codes for CASSLETSVYLEFF.

The genes are TRBV5-1 and TRBJ2-5; D gene unclear. The end of the DNA fits TRBJ2-7 better, so the J call may be wrong. Germline V gene data show CDR1 as SGHRS and CDR2 as YFSETQ. The CDR3 extends over 10 amino acids. As DNA, the CDR3 is TGCGCCAGCAGCTCCTACGAGCAGTACTTC. Protein: CASSSYEQYF.

The chain employs TRBV7-8 and TRBJ2-3; possibly TRBD1 for D (6 bases). The CDR3 spans 15 residues. V dropped 5 bases and J dropped 3 bases, with 15 bases sitting between them. Germline assignment: CDR1 SGHVS and CDR2 FQNEAQ. CDR3 amino acids: CASSTKQGLTDTQYF. CDR3 nucleotides: TGTGCCAGCAGCACGAAACAGGGTTTGACAGATACGCAGTATTTT.

Notes on this clone: This specimen includes other DNA sequences encoding the same CDR3. The chain recombines TRBV5-1 with TRBJ2-3; 7 positions agree with TRBD2. From germline, CDR1 is SGHRS and CDR2 YFSETQ. CDR3 size: 14 residues. V lost 0 bases and J lost 3; bases outside the gene matches: 1. CDR3 residues: CASSLGEGTDTQYF. The CDR3 DNA sequence: TGCGCCAGCAGCTTGGGGGAGGGAACAGATACGCAGTATTTT.